The present entry profiles one TCR beta chain with its context. Its antigen is currently not known. No base qualities exist here, and no much larger clone lies one base off it. Whole blood was collected in K2EDTA tubes by collaborating institutions according to the institutions' own protocols. For TCRbeta analysis, collaborators shipped samples as frozen whole blood, isolated PBMCs, or DNA extracted from either of those sample types. This record belongs to a study of blood T cell repertoires in COVID-19 (TCRdb year 2020). Looking at the study overall: The collaborator samples originated in the United States, Italy and Spain and spanned the acute and convalescent phases of COVID-19. A freely available public database, intended as a resource for researchers studying the immune response to SARS-CoV-2, is where the repertoires were released. Where HLA class I and class II types were available, the types were taken from metadata supplied by the sample provider, not from assay-based typing. The prospective study material was composed of cDNA or gDNA derived from T cells, B-cell-depleted T cells, or PBMCs. Deeply sampled blood TCRbeta repertoires from subjects exposed to, actively infected with, or recovered from COVID-19 were included in the dataset. The sample metadata nearly always contained a de-identified subject ID, COVID-19 status, age in years and sex. Samples came from the ongoing ImmuneRACE study (first 160 participants) plus 1,254 subjects from 6 global collaborators.

TCRbeta CDR3 regions were amplified from genomic DNA by means of the immunoSEQ Assay, a bias-controlled multiplex PCR. The authors processed their data as follows. The number of nucleated cells in each sample was estimated from the amplification of reference gene primers within the assay. To quantify the absolute abundance of each unique TCRbeta CDR3 rearrangement, sequence reads were collapsed and filtered. For each sample, productive Simpson clonality was calculated as the square root of Simpson's diversity index across productive rearrangements. TCRdb took this table from immuneACCESS and kept in-frame rearrangements with V and J called. Such tables lack part of the clones; where checked against another copy, unresolved V genes explain under half of the gap, and the rest is unexplained. That table supplies the V and J calls and clone size; D and trimming were determined from the DNA. The sample data list 80,000 to 90,000 clones, and about 86% of these were observed just once. In total, the top ten clones hold 1.2% of the sample.

Broader findings and caveats from the paper: How much clinical and demographic metadata was included differed by source and by participant, and the metadata was provided uncurated.

The junction carries 14 bases between V and J, which are trimmed by 4 bases and 7 bases respectively. CDR1 SGHTS and CDR2 YDEGEE were looked up in the germline V gene. Spanning cysteine to phenylalanine, the CDR3 consists of 14 amino acids. Only CDR3 DNA is held: 42 bases, read in frame from base 1. This TCR was recovered from a man older than 75 with active or convalescent COVID-19. The chain joins TRBV5-8 to TRBJ1-4; the D gene is perhaps TRBD1, from 5 matching bases. Sequenced input: peripheral blood. The nucleotide sequence reads as follows: TGTGCCAGCAGCCAGACAGAGGAAGGTGAAAAACTGTTTTTT. It specifies CASSQTEEGEKLFF.